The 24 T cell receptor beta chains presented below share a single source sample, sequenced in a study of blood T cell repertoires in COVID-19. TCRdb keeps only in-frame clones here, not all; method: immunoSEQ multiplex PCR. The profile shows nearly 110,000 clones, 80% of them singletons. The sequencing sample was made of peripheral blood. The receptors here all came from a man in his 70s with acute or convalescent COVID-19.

The DNA of the CDR3 is TGTGCCAGCAGACAGGACAGGACTCTGGATTCACCCCTCCACTTT. It translates to CASRQDRTLDSPLHF. The chain carries TRBV7-2 and TRBJ1-6; 7 bases map to TRBD1. The CDR3 contains 15 residues. V gave up 6 bases and J gave up 8 bases; unmatched junction bases: 10. Germline V gene data show CDR1 as SGHTA and CDR2 as FQGNSA.

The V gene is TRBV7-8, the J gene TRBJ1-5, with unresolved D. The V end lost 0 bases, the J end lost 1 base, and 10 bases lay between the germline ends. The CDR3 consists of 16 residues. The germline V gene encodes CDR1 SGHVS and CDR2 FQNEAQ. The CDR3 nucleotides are TGTGCCAGCAGCTTAGCGGGCCGGATAAGCAATCAGCCCCAGCATTTT. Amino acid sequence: CASSLAGRISNQPQHF.

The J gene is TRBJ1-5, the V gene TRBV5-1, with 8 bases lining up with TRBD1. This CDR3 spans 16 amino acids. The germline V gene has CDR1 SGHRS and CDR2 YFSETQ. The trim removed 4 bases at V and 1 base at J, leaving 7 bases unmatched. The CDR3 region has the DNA TGCGCCAGCAGCCTTGGGACAGGAGGAAGCAATCAGCCCCAGCATTTT. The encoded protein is CASSLGTGGSNQPQHF.

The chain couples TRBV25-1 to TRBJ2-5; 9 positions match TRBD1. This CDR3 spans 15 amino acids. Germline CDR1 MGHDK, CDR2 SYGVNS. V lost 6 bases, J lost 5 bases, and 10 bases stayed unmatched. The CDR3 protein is CASSPPGTGSETQYF. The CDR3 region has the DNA TGTGCCAGCAGCCCGCCTGGGACAGGGTCGGAGACCCAGTACTTC.

In DNA form, the CDR3 reads TGCAGCGTAGCGGGGCAGAACACCGGGGAGCTGTTTTTT. Translation gives CSVAGQNTGELFF. The rearrangement joins TRBV29-1 to TRBJ2-2, with 7 bases fitting TRBD2. V lost 6 bases and J lost 1; bases outside the gene matches: 2. Germline loops: CDR1 SQVTM, CDR2 ANQGSEA. The CDR3 extends over 13 amino acids.

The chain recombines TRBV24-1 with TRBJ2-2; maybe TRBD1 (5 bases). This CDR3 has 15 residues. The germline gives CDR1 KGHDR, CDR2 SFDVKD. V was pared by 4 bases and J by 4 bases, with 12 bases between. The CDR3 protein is CATSDNRKVTGELFF. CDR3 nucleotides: TGTGCCACCAGTGACAACAGGAAGGTCACCGGGGAGCTGTTTTTT.

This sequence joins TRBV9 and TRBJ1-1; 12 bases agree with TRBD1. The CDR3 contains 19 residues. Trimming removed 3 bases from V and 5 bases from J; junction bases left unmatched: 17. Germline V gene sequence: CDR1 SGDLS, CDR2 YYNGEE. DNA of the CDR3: TGTGCCAGCAGCGCATCAACCGGGACAGGGGGCATTCTGCGGACTGAAGCTTTCTTT. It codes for CASSASTGTGGILRTEAFF. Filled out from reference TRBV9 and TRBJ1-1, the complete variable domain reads DSGVTQTPKHLITATGQRVTLRCSPRSGDLSVYWYQQSLDQGLQFLIQYYNGEERAKGNILERFSAQQFPDLHSELNLSSLELGDSALYFCASSASTGTGGILRTEAFFGQGTRLTVV.

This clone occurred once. The CDR3 region has the DNA TGTGCCAGCAGTCCCGACAGGGCCCCCCTAGGCCTCTATGGCTACACCTTC. Its translation: CASSPDRAPLGLYGYTF. This chain uses TRBV6-6 with TRBJ1-2; 7 bases match TRBD1. The CDR3 is made up of 17 amino acids. The germline V gene encodes CDR1 MNHNY and CDR2 SVGAGI (reference sequence). J lost 4 bases, V lost 5 bases, and 16 bases had no gene match.

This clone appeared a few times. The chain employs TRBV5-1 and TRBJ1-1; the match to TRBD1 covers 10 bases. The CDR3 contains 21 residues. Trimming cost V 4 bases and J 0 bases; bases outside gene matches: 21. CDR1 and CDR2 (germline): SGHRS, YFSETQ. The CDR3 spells CASSGSPGQGIGGMMNTEAFF. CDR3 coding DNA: TGCGCCAGCAGCGGGAGTCCGGGACAGGGGATTGGGGGGATGATGAACACTGAAGCTTTCTTT.

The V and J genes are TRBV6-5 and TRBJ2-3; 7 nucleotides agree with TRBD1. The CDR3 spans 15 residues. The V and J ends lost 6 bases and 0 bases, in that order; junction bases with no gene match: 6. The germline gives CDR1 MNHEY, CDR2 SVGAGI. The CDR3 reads CASRIGTASTDTQYF. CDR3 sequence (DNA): TGTGCCAGCAGGATTGGGACAGCTAGCACAGATACGCAGTATTTT.

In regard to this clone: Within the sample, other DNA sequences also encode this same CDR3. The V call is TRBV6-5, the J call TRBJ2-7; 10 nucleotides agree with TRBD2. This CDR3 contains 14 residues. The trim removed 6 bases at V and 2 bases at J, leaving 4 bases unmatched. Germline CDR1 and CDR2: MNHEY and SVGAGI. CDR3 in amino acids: CASSRTSGTYEQYF. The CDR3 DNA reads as TGTGCCAGCAGCAGGACTAGCGGCACCTACGAGCAGTACTTC.

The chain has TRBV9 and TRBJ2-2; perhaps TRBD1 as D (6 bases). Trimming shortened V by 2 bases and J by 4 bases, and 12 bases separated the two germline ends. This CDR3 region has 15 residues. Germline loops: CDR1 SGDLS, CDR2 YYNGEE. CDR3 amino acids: CASSVGQTPTGELFF. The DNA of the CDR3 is TGTGCCAGCAGCGTTGGACAGACCCCCACCGGGGAGCTGTTTTTT.

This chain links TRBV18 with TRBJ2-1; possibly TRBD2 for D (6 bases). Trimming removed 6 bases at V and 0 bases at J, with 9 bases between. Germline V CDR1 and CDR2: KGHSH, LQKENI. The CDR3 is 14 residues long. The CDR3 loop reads CASSRDFSYNEQFF. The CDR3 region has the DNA TGTGCCAGCTCCAGGGACTTCTCCTACAATGAGCAGTTCTTC.

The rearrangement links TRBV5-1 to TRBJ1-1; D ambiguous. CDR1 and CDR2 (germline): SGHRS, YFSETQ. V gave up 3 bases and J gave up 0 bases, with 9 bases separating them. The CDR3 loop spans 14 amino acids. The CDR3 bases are TGCGCCAGCAGCTGGAACAGTCTGAACACTGAAGCTTTCTTT. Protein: CASSWNSLNTEAFF.

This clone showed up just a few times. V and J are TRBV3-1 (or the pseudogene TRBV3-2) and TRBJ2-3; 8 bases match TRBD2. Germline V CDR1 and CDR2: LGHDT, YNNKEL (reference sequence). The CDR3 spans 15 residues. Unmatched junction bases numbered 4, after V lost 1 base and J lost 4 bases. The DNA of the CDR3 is TGTGCCAGCAGCCAAGGAGCGGGGGCCTCAGATACGCAGTATTTT. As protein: CASSQGAGASDTQYF.

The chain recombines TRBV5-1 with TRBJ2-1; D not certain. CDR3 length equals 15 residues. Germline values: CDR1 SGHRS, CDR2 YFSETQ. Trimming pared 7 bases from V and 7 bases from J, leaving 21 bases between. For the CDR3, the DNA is TGCGCCAGCGAATTAGGCTCTAGGCCTGTAAATGAGCAGTTCTTC. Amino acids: CASELGSRPVNEQFF.

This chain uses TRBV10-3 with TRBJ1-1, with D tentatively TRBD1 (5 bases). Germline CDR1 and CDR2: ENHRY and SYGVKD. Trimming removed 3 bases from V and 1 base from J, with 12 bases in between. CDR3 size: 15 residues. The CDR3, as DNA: TGTGCCATCAGTGACCTAAACGGGGGGAACACTGAAGCTTTCTTT. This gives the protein CAISDLNGGNTEAFF.

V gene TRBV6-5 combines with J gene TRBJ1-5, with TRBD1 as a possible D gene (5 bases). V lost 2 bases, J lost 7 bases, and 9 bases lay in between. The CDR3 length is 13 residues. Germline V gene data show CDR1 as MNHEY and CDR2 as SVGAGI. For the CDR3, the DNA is TGTGCCAGCAGTTACCAGGGTGGGCAGCCCCAGCATTTT. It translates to CASSYQGGQPQHF.

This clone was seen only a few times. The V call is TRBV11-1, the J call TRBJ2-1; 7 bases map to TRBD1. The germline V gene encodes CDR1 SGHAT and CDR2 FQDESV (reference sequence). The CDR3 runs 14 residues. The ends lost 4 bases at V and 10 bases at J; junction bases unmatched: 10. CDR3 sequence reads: CASSYRDSPLEQFF. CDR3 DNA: TGTGCCAGCAGCTACCGGGACAGCCCCTTGGAGCAGTTCTTC. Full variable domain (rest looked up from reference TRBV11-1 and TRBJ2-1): EAEVAQSPRYKITEKSQAVAFWCDPISGHATLYWYRQILGQGPELLVQFQDESVVDDSQLPKDRFSAERLKGVDSTLKIQPAELGDSAMYLCASSYRDSPLEQFFGPGTRLTVL.

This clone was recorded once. CDR3 residues: CASSVDSLYEQYF. The CDR3 coding sequence is TGTGCCAGCAGCGTAGACTCCCTCTACGAGCAGTACTTC. V usage is TRBV9 and J usage is TRBJ2-7; unclear D gene. This CDR3 comprises 13 residues. Trimming shortened V by 0 bases and J by 3 bases, and 7 bases separated the two germline ends. Germline lookup yields CDR1 SGDLS and CDR2 YYNGEE. Together with reference TRBV9 and TRBJ2-7, the CDR3 gives the full variable domain: DSGVTQTPKHLITATGQRVTLRCSPRSGDLSVYWYQQSLDQGLQFLIQYYNGEERAKGNILERFSAQQFPDLHSELNLSSLELGDSALYFCASSVDSLYEQYFGPGTRLTVT.

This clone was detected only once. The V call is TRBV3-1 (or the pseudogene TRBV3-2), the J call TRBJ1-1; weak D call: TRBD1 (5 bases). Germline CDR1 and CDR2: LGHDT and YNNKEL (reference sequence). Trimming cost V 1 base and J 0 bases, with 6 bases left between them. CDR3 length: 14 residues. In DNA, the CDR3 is TGTGCCAGCAGCCAAGGACAGATGAACACTGAAGCTTTCTTT. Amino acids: CASSQGQMNTEAFF.

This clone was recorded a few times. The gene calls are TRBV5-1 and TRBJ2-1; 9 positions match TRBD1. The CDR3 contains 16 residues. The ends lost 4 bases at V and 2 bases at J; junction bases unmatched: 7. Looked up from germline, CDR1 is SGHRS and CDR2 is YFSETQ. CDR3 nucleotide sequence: TGCGCCAGCAGCCTTACCGGGACAGGGCCCTACAATGAGCAGTTCTTC. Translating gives CASSLTGTGPYNEQFF.

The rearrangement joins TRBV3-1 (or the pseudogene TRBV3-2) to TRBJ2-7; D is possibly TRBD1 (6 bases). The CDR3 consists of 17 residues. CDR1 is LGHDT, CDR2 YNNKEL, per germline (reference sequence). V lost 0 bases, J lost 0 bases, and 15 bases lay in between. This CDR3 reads CASSQETYRDISYEQYF. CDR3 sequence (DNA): TGTGCCAGCAGCCAAGAAACATACAGGGATATCTCCTACGAGCAGTACTTC.

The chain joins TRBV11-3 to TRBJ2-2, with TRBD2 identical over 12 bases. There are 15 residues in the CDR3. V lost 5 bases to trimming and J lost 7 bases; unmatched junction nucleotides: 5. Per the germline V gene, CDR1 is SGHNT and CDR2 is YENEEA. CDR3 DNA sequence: TGTGCCAGCAGCCAGACTAGCGGGGGTCACGGGGAGCTGTTTTTT. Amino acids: CASSQTSGGHGELFF. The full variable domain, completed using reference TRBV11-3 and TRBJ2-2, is EAGVVQSPRYKIIEKKQPVAFWCNPISGHNTLYWYLQNLGQGPELLIRYENEEAVDDSQLPKDRFSAERLKGVDSTLKIQPAELGDSAVYLCASSQTSGGHGELFFGEGSRLTVL.